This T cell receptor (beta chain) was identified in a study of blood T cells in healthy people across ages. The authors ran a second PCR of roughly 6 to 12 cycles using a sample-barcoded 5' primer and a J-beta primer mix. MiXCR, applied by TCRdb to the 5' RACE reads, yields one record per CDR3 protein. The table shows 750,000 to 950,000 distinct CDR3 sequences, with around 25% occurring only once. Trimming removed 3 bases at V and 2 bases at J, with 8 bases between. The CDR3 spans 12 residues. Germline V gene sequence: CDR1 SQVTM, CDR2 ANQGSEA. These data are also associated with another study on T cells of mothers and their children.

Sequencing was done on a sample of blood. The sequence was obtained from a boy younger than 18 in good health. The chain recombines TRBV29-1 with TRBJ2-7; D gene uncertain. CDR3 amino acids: CSVEGETYEQYF. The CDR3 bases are TGCAGCGTTGAGGGTGAAACCTACGAGCAGTACTTC.